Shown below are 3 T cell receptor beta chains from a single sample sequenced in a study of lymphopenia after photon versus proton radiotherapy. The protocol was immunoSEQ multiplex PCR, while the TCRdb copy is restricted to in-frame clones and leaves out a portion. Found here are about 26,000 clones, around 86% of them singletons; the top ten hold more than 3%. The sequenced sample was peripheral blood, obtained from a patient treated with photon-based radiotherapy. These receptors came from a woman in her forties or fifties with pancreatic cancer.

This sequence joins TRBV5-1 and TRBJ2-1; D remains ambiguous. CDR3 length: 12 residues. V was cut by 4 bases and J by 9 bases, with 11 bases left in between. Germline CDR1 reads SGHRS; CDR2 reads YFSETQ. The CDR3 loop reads CASSLRTGEQFF. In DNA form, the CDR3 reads TGCGCCAGCAGCCTCCGAACTGGTGAGCAGTTCTTC.

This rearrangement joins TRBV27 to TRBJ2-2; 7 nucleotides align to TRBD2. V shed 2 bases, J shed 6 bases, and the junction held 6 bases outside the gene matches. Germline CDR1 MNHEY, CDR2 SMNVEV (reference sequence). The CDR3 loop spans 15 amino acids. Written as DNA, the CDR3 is TGTGCCAGCAGTTTAAGGGAGGGCCTCGCCGGGGAGCTGTTTTTT. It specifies CASSLREGLAGELFF.

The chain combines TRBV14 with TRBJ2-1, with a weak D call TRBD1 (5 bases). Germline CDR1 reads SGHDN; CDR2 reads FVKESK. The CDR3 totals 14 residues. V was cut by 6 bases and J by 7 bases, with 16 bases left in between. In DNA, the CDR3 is TGTGCCAGCAGTCAGTCCCCCAGGGTGAATGAGCAGTTCTTC. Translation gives CASSQSPRVNEQFF.